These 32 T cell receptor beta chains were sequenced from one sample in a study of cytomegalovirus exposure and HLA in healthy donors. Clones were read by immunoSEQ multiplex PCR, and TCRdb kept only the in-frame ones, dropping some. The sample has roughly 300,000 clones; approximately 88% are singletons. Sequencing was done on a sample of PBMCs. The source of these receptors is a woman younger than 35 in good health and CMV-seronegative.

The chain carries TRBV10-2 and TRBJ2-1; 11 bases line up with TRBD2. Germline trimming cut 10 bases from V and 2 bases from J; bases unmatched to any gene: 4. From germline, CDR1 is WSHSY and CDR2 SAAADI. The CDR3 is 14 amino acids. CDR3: CATTLAGAYNEQFF. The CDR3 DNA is TGCGCCACCACACTAGCGGGAGCCTACAATGAGCAGTTCTTC.

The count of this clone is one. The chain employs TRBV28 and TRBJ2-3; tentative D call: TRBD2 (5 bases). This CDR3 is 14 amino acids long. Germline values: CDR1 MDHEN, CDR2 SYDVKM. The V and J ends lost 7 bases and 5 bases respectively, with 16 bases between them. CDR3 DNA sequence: TGTGCCAGCACCACGAGGGTGTCGGTAGATACGCAGTATTTT. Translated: CASTTRVSVDTQYF.

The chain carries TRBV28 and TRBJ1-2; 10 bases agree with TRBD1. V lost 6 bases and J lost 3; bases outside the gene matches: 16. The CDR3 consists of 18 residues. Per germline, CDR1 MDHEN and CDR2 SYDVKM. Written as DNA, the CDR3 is TGTGCCAGCAGAATTCCGACAGGGGGCGCGTTATTCGACTATGGCTACACCTTC. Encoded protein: CASRIPTGGALFDYGYTF.

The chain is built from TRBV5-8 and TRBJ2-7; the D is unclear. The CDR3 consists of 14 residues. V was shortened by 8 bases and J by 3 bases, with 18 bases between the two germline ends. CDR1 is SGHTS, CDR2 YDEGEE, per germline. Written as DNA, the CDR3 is TGTGCCAGTATCCTTCCCGGAACAGACTACGAGCAGTACTTC. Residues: CASILPGTDYEQYF.

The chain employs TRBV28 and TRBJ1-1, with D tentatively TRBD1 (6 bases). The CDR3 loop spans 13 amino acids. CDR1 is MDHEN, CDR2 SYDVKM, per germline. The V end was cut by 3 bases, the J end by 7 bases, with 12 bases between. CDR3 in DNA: TGTGCCAGCAGTTTCGGGGGGGCCATTGAAGCTTTCTTT. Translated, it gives CASSFGGAIEAFF.

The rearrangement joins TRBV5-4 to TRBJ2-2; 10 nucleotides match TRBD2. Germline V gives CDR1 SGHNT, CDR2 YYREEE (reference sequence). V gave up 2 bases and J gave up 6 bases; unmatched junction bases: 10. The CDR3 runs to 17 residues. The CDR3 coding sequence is TGTGCCAGCAGCTTCCCCCTAGCGGGAGTTGGGGCCGGGGAGCTGTTTTTT. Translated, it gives CASSFPLAGVGAGELFF.

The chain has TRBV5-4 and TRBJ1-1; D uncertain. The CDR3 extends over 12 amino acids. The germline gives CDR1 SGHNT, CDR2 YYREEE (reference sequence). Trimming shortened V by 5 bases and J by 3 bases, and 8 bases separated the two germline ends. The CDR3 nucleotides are TGTGCCAGCAGTCTTGGCTACACTGAAGCTTTCTTT. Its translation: CASSLGYTEAFF.

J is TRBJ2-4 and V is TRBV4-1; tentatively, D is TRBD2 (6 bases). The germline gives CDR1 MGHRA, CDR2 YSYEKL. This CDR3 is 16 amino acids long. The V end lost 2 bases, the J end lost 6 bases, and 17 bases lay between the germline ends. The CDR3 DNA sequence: TGCGCCAGCAGCCAAACGGACTACCTCAAGCCAAACATTCAGTACTTC. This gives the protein CASSQTDYLKPNIQYF.

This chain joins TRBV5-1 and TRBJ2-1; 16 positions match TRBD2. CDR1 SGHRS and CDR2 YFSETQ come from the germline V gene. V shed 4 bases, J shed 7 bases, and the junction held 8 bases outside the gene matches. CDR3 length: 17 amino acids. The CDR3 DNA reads TGCGCCAGCAGCCCGGGACTAGCGGGAGGGCAGGGGAATGAGCAGTTCTTC. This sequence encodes CASSPGLAGGQGNEQFF.

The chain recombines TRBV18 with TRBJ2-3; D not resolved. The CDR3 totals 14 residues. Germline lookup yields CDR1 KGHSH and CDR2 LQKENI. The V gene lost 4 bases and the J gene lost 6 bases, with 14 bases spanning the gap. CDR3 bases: TGTGCCAGCTCACTAAAGACCCTCGGGGATACGCAGTATTTT. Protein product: CASSLKTLGDTQYF.

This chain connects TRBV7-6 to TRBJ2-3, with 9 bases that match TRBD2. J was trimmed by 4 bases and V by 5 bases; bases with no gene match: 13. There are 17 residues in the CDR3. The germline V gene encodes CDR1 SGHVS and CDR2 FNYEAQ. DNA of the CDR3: TGTGCCAGCAGCCTAGTAGCGGGAGAGGACGGAGCAGATACGCAGTATTTT. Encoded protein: CASSLVAGEDGADTQYF. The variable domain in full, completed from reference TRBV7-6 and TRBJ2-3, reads GAGVSQSPRYKVTKRGQDVALRCDPISGHVSLYWYRQALGQGPEFLTYFNYEAQQDKSGLPNDRFSAERPEGSISTLTIQRTEQRDSAMYRCASSLVAGEDGADTQYFGPGTRLTVL.

The CDR3 DNA is TGTGCCAGCAGTACCCTGACTTCCACAGATACGCAGTATTTT. It is translated as CASSTLTSTDTQYF. The chain has TRBV28 and TRBJ2-3; no firm D call. The germline V gene has CDR1 MDHEN and CDR2 SYDVKM. CDR3 length: 14 amino acids. Trimming took off 5 bases at V and 2 bases at J, with 11 bases between the two ends.

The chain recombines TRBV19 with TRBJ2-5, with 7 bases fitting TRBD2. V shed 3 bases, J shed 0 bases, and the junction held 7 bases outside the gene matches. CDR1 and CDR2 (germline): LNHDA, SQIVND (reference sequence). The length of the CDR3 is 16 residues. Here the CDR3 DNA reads TGTGCCAGTAGTATCGGGCTAGCGGACTACCAAGAGACCCAGTACTTC. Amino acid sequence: CASSIGLADYQETQYF.

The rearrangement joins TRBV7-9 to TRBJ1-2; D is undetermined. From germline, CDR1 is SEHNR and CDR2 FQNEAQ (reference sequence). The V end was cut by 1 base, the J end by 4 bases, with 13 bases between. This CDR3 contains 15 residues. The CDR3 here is CASSLDLQLIYGYTF. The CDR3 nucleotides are TGTGCCAGCAGCTTAGATCTACAGTTAATCTATGGCTACACCTTC.

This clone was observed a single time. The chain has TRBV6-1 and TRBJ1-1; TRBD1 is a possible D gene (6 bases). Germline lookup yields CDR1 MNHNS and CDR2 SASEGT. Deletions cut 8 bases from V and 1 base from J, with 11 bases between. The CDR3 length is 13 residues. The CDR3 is CASDPGANTEAFF. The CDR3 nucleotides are TGTGCCAGCGACCCAGGGGCGAACACTGAAGCTTTCTTT.

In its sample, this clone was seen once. This CDR3 is CASSLVGTGNGYTF. CDR3 sequence (DNA): TGTGCCAGCAGCTTAGTTGGGACAGGGAATGGCTACACCTTC. V usage is TRBV7-9 and J usage is TRBJ1-2, with TRBD1 matching over 9 bases. Trimming cost V 1 base and J 6 bases; bases outside gene matches: 3. The V gene's germline CDR1 is SEHNR and CDR2 FQNEAQ (reference sequence). This CDR3 is 14 amino acids long.

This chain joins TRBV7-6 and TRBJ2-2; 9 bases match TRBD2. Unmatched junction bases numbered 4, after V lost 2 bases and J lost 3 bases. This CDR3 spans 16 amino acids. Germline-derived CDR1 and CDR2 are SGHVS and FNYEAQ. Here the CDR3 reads CASSLLGGRDTGELFF. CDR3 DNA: TGTGCCAGCAGCTTATTGGGCGGGAGGGACACCGGGGAGCTGTTTTTT.

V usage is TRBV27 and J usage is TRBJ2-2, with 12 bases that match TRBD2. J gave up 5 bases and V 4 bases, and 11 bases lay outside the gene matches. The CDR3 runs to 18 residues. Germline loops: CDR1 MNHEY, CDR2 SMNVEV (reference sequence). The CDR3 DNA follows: TGTGCCAGCAGTTCCATTAGACTAGCGGGAGTTCGAACCGGGGAGCTGTTTTTT. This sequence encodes CASSSIRLAGVRTGELFF.

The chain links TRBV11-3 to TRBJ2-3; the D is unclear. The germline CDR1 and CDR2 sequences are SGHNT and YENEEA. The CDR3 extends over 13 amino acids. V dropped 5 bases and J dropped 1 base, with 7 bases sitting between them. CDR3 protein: CASSRERTDTQYF. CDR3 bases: TGTGCCAGCAGCCGAGAACGCACAGATACGCAGTATTTT.

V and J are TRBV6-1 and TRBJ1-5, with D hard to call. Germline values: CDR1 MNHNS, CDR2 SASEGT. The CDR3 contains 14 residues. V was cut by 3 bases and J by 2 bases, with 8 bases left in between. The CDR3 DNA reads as TGTGCCAGCAGTGAGAGGTTGGGCAATCAGCCCCAGCATTTT. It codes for CASSERLGNQPQHF.

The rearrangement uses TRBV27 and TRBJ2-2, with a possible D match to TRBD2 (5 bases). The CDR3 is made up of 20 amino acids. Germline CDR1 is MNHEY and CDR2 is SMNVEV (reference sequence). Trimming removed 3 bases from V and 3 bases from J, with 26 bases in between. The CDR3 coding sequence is TGTGCCAGCAGTTTTATCCCCCTCCGGGGATCCAAGAGATACACCGGGGAGCTGTTTTTT. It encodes CASSFIPLRGSKRYTGELFF.

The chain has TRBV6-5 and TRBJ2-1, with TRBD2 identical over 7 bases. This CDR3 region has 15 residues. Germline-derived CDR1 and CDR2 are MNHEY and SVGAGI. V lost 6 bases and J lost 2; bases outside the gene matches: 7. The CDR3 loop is CASRGGRGTYNEQFF. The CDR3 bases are TGTGCCAGCAGGGGCGGGAGAGGAACCTACAATGAGCAGTTCTTC.

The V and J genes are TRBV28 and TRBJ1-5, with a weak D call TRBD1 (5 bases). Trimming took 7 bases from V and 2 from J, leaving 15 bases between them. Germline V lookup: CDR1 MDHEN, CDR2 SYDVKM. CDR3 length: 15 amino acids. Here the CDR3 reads CASTPGDPGNQPQHF. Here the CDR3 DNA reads TGTGCCAGCACCCCGGGGGATCCTGGCAATCAGCCCCAGCATTTT.

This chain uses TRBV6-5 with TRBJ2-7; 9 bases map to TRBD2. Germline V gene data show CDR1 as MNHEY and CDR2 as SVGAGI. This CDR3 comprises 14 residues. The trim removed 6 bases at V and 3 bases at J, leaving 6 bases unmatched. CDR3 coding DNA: TGTGCCAGCAGCACTCTAGCGGGATACTACGAGCAGTACTTC. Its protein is CASSTLAGYYEQYF.

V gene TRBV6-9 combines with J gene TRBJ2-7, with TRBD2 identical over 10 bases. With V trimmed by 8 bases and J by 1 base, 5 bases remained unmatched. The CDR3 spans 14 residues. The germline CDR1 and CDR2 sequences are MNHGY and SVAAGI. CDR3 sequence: CASAGTSESYEQYF. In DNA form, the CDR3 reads TGTGCCAGCGCAGGGACTAGCGAGTCCTACGAGCAGTACTTC.

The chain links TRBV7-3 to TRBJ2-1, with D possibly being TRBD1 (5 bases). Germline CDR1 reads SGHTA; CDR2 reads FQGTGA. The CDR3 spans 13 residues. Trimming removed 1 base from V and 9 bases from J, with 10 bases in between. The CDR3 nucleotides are TGTGCCAGCAGCTTAATATGGGGCTCTGAGCAGTTCTTC. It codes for CASSLIWGSEQFF.

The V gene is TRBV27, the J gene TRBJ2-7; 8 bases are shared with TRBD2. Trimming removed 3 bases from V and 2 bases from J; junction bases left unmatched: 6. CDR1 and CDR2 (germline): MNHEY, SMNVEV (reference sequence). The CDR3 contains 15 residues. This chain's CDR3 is CASSFKGLATYEQYF. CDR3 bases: TGTGCCAGCAGTTTTAAAGGACTAGCCACCTACGAGCAGTACTTC.

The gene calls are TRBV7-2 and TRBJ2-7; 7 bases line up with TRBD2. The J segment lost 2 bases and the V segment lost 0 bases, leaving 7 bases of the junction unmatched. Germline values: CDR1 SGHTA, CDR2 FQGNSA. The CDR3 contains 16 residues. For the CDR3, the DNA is TGTGCCAGCAGCTTAGCGCCAGCGGGGCCCGCCTACGAGCAGTACTTC. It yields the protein CASSLAPAGPAYEQYF. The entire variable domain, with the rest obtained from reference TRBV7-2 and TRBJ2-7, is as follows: GAGVSQSPSNKVTEKGKDVELRCDPISGHTALYWYRQSLGQGLEFLIYFQGNSAPDKSGLPSDRFSAERTGGSVSTLTIQRTQQEDSAVYLCASSLAPAGPAYEQYFGPGTRLTVT.

As DNA, the CDR3 is TGTGCCAGTAGTTTAGGGCAGCGAGACACCGGGGAGCTGTTTTTT. Translation: CASSLGQRDTGELFF. The gene calls are TRBV19 and TRBJ2-2; no firm D call. The CDR3 is 15 amino acids. V shed 5 bases and J shed 3 bases, with 13 bases lying between them. In germline, CDR1 is LNHDA, CDR2 SQIVND (reference sequence).

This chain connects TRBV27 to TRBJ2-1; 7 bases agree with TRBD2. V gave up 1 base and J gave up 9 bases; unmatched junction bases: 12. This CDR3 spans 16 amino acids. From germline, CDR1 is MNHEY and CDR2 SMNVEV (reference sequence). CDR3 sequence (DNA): TGTGCCAGCAGTTTATGGGGGAGGGCGGGGGTCGGTGAGCAGTTCTTC. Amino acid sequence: CASSLWGRAGVGEQFF.

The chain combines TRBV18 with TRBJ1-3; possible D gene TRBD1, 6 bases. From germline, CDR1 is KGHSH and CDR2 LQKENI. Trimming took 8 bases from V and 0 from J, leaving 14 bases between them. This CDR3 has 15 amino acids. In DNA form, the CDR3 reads TGTGCCAGCGGCGGACAGAGAGGCTCTGGAAACACCATATATTTT. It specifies CASGGQRGSGNTIYF. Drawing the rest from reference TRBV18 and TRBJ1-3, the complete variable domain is NAGVMQNPRHLVRRRGQEARLRCSPMKGHSHVYWYRQLPEEGLKFMVYLQKENIIDESGMPKERFSAEFPKEGPSILRIQQVVRGDSAAYFCASGGQRGSGNTIYFGEGSWLTVV.

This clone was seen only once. This CDR3 is CASRDSGNSYEQYF. In DNA form, the CDR3 reads TGTGCCAGCAGGGATAGCGGGAACTCCTACGAGCAGTACTTC. The chain recombines TRBV7-3 with TRBJ2-7; 8 positions match TRBD2. From germline, CDR1 is SGHTA and CDR2 FQGTGA. This CDR3 has 14 amino acids. Losses at the gene ends were 6 bases for V and 0 bases for J; bases not matched to a gene: 4.